Presented here are 25 T cell receptor beta chains from one specimen sequenced in a study of blood T cell repertoires in COVID-19. Clones were read by immunoSEQ multiplex PCR, and TCRdb kept only the in-frame ones, dropping some. The sample lists approximately 300,000 clones; 80% to 90% were seen once. The sequenced sample consisted of peripheral blood. These receptors were collected from a man younger than 45 with acute or convalescent COVID-19.

The chain links TRBV5-1 to TRBJ2-5, with 7 nucleotides matching TRBD2. The CDR3 contains 14 residues. Germline V gene data show CDR1 as SGHRS and CDR2 as YFSETQ. The V and J ends lost 4 bases and 5 bases, in that order; junction bases with no gene match: 8. CDR3 coding DNA: TGCGCCAGCAGCGCGCGGGGGACCCAGGAGACCCAGTACTTC. Translated, it gives CASSARGTQETQYF.

The chain combines TRBV5-1 with TRBJ2-3; 11 bases align to TRBD2. V lost 7 bases, J lost 5 bases, and 9 bases stayed unmatched. Germline lookup yields CDR1 SGHRS and CDR2 YFSETQ. CDR3 length: 15 amino acids. In nucleotides, the CDR3 is TGCGCCAGCCGGGAGGGACTAGCGGAGGGAGATACGCAGTATTTT. It specifies CASREGLAEGDTQYF.

The V and J genes are TRBV19 and TRBJ1-4; D is perhaps TRBD1 (6 bases). Looked up from germline, CDR1 is LNHDA and CDR2 is SQIVND (reference sequence). CDR3 length: 14 amino acids. V lost 9 bases and J 8 bases, leaving 19 bases between the germline ends. The CDR3 DNA is TGTGCCAGCCAAGACGTCGGGACATCGGAAAAACTGTTTTTT. Translated: CASQDVGTSEKLFF.

The CDR3 protein is CASRVAVEAIEQYF. As DNA, the CDR3 is TGTGCCAGCAGGGTTGCCGTGGAGGCGATTGAGCAGTACTTC. The rearrangement links TRBV7-2 to TRBJ2-7; tentative D call: TRBD2 (5 bases). Germline V gives CDR1 SGHTA, CDR2 FQGNSA. The V end lost 6 bases, the J end lost 7 bases, and 19 bases lay between the germline ends. CDR3 length equals 14 residues.

The genes are TRBV7-3 and TRBJ1-1; D uncertain. Germline V lookup: CDR1 SGHTA, CDR2 FQGTGA. V lost 4 bases and J 5 bases, leaving 11 bases between the germline ends. The CDR3 runs 13 residues. CDR3 in DNA: TGTGCCAGCAGCTCTACAAGACTAACTGAAGCTTTCTTT. Encoded protein: CASSSTRLTEAFF.

The V gene is TRBV5-1, the J gene TRBJ2-7; D gene unclear. Per germline, CDR1 SGHRS and CDR2 YFSETQ. The CDR3 extends over 14 amino acids. Trimming pared 0 bases from V and 2 bases from J, leaving 9 bases between. The chain's CDR3 is CASSLALATYEQYF. CDR3 bases: TGCGCCAGCAGCTTGGCCCTTGCTACCTACGAGCAGTACTTC.

The chain has TRBV7-3 and TRBJ2-3; TRBD1 matches 8 bases. This CDR3 is built from 13 residues. From germline, CDR1 is SGHTA and CDR2 FQGTGA. V was pared by 8 bases and J by 1 base, with 2 bases of the junction left unmatched. Here the CDR3 reads CASRGQGTDTQYF. Here the CDR3 DNA reads TGTGCCAGCCGGGGACAGGGCACAGATACGCAGTATTTT.

This clone was seen just once. The same CDR3 also results from other DNA sequences found in this sample. V is TRBV11-3 and J is TRBJ1-1; D gene uncertain. The CDR3 contains 13 residues. Germline CDR1 SGHNT, CDR2 YENEEA. Deletions cut 1 base from V and 4 bases from J, with 7 bases between. CDR3 amino acids: CASSLARGTEAFF. The CDR3 DNA is TGTGCCAGCAGCTTAGCGCGGGGCACTGAAGCTTTCTTT.

The chain carries TRBV7-9 and TRBJ1-1, with D unresolved. V was cut by 1 base and J by 4 bases, with 10 bases left in between. Germline CDR1 reads SEHNR; CDR2 reads FQNEAQ (reference sequence). The CDR3 is 14 residues long. DNA of the CDR3: TGTGCCAGCAGCTTAGGAGGAAGTGGCACTGAAGCTTTCTTT. Residues: CASSLGGSGTEAFF.

This chain uses TRBV27 with TRBJ2-1; weak D call: TRBD2 (5 bases). CDR1 and CDR2 from the germline V gene are MNHEY and SMNVEV (reference sequence). V was pared by 5 bases and J by 5 bases, with 10 bases between. The CDR3 loop spans 13 amino acids. DNA for the CDR3: TGTGCCAGCAGTCGGGAAACCAACAATGAGCAGTTCTTC. Translated, it gives CASSRETNNEQFF.

The V call is TRBV7-2, the J call TRBJ2-3; possibly TRBD2 for D (6 bases). V lost 2 bases and J 6 bases, leaving 18 bases between the germline ends. The CDR3 extends over 16 amino acids. CDR1 is SGHTA and CDR2 is FQGNSA in the germline V gene. The CDR3, as DNA: TGTGCCAGCAGCTTAACGGGAGTAGCAAGAGGGGATACGCAGTATTTT. Translated: CASSLTGVARGDTQYF.

The count of this clone is one. V is TRBV15 and J is TRBJ1-2, with 8 bases matching TRBD1. There are 14 residues in the CDR3. Germline CDR1 reads LNHNV; CDR2 reads YYDKDF (reference sequence). After removal of 1 base from V and 8 bases from J, the junction contained 6 bases not matched to a gene. This CDR3 reads CATSRGTGTKGYTF. CDR3 sequence (DNA): TGTGCCACCAGCAGAGGGACAGGGACTAAGGGCTACACCTTC. The whole variable domain, remainder taken from reference TRBV15 and TRBJ1-2, is DAMVIQNPRYQVTQFGKPVTLSCSQTLNHNVMYWYQQKSSQAPKLLFHYYDKDFNNEADTPDNFQSRRPNTSFCFLDIRSPGLGDTAMYLCATSRGTGTKGYTFGSGTRLTVV.

The J gene is TRBJ2-1, the V gene TRBV24-1, with 9 bases lining up with TRBD1. The CDR3 contains 17 residues. Trimming cost V 8 bases and J 7 bases; bases outside gene matches: 17. The germline V gene has CDR1 KGHDR and CDR2 SFDVKD. CDR3: CATTVRSTGTGRNEQFF. The CDR3 DNA sequence: TGTGCCACCACAGTCCGGTCCACCGGGACAGGGAGGAATGAGCAGTTCTTC.

Notes on this clone: The same CDR3 arises from other DNA sequences in this sample as well. The rearrangement joins TRBV28 to TRBJ1-4, with D tentatively TRBD1 (5 bases). Trimming cost V 6 bases and J 0 bases, with 11 bases left between them. The CDR3 is made up of 15 amino acids. From germline, CDR1 is MDHEN and CDR2 SYDVKM. The CDR3 nucleotides are TGTGCCAGCAGCACCGCAGGGTCAACTAATGAAAAACTGTTTTTT. Translating it yields CASSTAGSTNEKLFF.

This chain uses TRBV11-2 with TRBJ2-3; tentatively, D is TRBD2 (5 bases). V lost 8 bases and J 4 bases, leaving 19 bases between the germline ends. There are 15 residues in the CDR3. Germline loops: CDR1 SGHAT, CDR2 FQNNGV. The CDR3 region has the DNA TGTGCCAGCGCCGGGGAAGGCAATCGGGCAGATACGCAGTATTTT. As protein: CASAGEGNRADTQYF. The entire variable domain, with the rest obtained from reference TRBV11-2 and TRBJ2-3, is as follows: EAGVAQSPRYKIIEKRQSVAFWCNPISGHATLYWYQQILGQGPKLLIQFQNNGVVDDSQLPKDRFSAERLKGVDSTLKIQPAKLEDSAVYLCASAGEGNRADTQYFGPGTRLTVL.

This clone was picked up a small number of times. One junction end disagrees with the germline gene, perhaps due to a read error. The chain couples TRBV3-1 (or the pseudogene TRBV3-2) to TRBJ1-3, with 9 bases identical to TRBD1. This CDR3 is built from 15 residues. CDR1 LGHDT and CDR2 YNNKEL come from the germline V gene (reference sequence). The CDR3 protein is CASSQRGQGGSTIYF. In DNA form, the CDR3 reads TGTGCCAGCAGCCAAAGGGGACAGGGAGGAAGCACCATATATTTT.

The table lists this clone with a count of one. The chain combines TRBV7-9 with TRBJ1-3, with TRBD1 as a possible D gene (6 bases). V was trimmed by 8 bases and J by 2 bases, leaving 19 bases between them. There are 16 residues in the CDR3. The germline V gene has CDR1 SEHNR and CDR2 FQNEAQ (reference sequence). CDR3 sequence: CASSLRARGTGNTIYF. CDR3 nucleotides: TGTGCCAGCTCCCTCCGGGCCAGGGGAACTGGAAACACCATATATTTT.

CDR3 loop: CASSLGQLGQYF. CDR3 DNA: TGTGCCAGCAGCTTAGGACAGCTGGGGCAGTATTTT. This sequence joins TRBV11-3 and TRBJ2-3; D is possibly TRBD1 (5 bases). CDR1 is SGHNT, CDR2 YENEEA, per germline. The CDR3 has 12 amino acids. Trimming left V 1 base short and J 11 bases short, with 10 bases between.

J is TRBJ2-5 and V is TRBV20-1; 7 positions agree with TRBD1. J gave up 3 bases and V 5 bases, and 3 bases lay outside the gene matches. The CDR3 has 12 residues. Germline assignment: CDR1 DFQATT and CDR2 SNEGSKA (reference sequence). The DNA of the CDR3 is TGCAGTGCTGGTGGACAGGAAGAGACCCAGTACTTC. Protein product: CSAGGQEETQYF.

This clone has a count of ten or more. The gene calls are TRBV6-5 and TRBJ1-3, with a weak D call TRBD1 (5 bases). V was pared by 6 bases and J by 6 bases, with 15 bases between. This CDR3 is built from 14 residues. CDR1 is MNHEY and CDR2 is SVGAGI in the germline V gene. CDR3: CASSPGSAANTIYF. CDR3 DNA: TGTGCCAGCAGCCCAGGGTCCGCGGCAAACACCATATATTTT.

The chain links TRBV20-1 to TRBJ2-3; D call uncertain. The V end was cut by 3 bases, the J end by 1 base, with 8 bases between. Germline V gene lookup returns CDR1 DFQATT and CDR2 SNEGSKA (reference sequence). This CDR3 is built from 13 residues. CDR3 residues: CSASSPGTDTQYF. CDR3 bases: TGCAGTGCTAGTTCCCCAGGCACAGATACGCAGTATTTT.

The V gene is TRBV18, the J gene TRBJ2-1; the match to TRBD1 covers 8 bases. The CDR3 is made up of 15 amino acids. The ends lost 5 bases at V and 2 bases at J; junction bases unmatched: 5. The germline CDR1 and CDR2 sequences are KGHSH and LQKENI. CDR3 coding DNA: TGTGCCAGCTCAGACCGACAGGGGCCCTACAATGAGCAGTTCTTC. It translates to CASSDRQGPYNEQFF.

The chain employs TRBV19 and TRBJ1-5; possibly TRBD1 for D (5 bases). Germline CDR1 reads LNHDA; CDR2 reads SQIVND (reference sequence). The CDR3 covers 14 residues. V was trimmed by 2 bases and J by 4 bases, leaving 9 bases between them. CDR3 bases: TGTGCCAGTAGTATATGGTCAGGGAATCAGCCCCAGCATTTT. It yields the protein CASSIWSGNQPQHF.

The rearrangement uses TRBV6-1 and TRBJ2-7; D perhaps matches TRBD1 (7 bases). V lost 2 bases to trimming and J lost 6 bases, with 11 bases between them. CDR1 MNHNS and CDR2 SASEGT come from the germline V gene. The CDR3 consists of 13 residues. The CDR3 loop reads CASSEIRGAEQYF. As DNA, the CDR3 is TGTGCCAGCAGTGAAATCAGGGGGGCCGAGCAGTACTTC.

The chain links TRBV7-9 to TRBJ1-1; 12 bases match TRBD1. The germline CDR1 and CDR2 sequences are SEHNR and FQNEAQ (reference sequence). The CDR3 sequence is 15 residues long. Trimming took 5 bases from V and 8 from J; bases not matched to a gene: 9. As DNA, the CDR3 is TGTGCCAGCAGCCTGGGACAGGGGGCTTCTAGGGAAGCTTTCTTT. This translates into CASSLGQGASREAFF.